This TCR beta chain was captured in a study of blood T cell repertoires in COVID-19. The repertoire was sequenced with immunoSEQ multiplex PCR; TCRdb's copy has only in-frame clones and lacks some. The table has around 360,000 clones, about 90% seen once; the top ten hold 2.5% to 3.5%. The germline gives CDR1 PRHDT, CDR2 FYEKMQ (reference sequence). The CDR3 loop spans 13 amino acids. With 0 bases clipped from V and 5 bases from J, the junction kept 0 bases outside the gene matches. This TCR came from a woman aged 30 to 39 who had recovered from COVID-19. The chain employs TRBV13 and TRBJ1-2; TRBD1 aligns across 7 bases. What was sequenced was PBMCs or T cells enriched from blood (not recorded which). Here the CDR3 reads CASSLGTGYGYTF. The CDR3, as DNA: TGTGCCAGCAGCTTAGGGACAGGGTATGGCTACACCTTC.